The T cell receptor (beta chain) under discussion was sequenced for a study of CD8+ T cells in alopecia areata. Points from the study as a whole: Higher clonality and more expanded CD8+ clones appeared in lesional than normal scalp. It was less clear whether patients shared TCRs than it was in mice, possibly because of HLA.

This clone was seen more than once but under ten times. Its antigen is currently unknown. It was cDNA, reverse transcribed from extracted RNA, that served as the sequencing template. TCRdb's table, derived via immunoSEQ multiplex PCR, lists solely in-frame clones and lacks some. The data contain some 180,000 clones, 45% to 70% of them singletons. This CDR3 is 15 amino acids long. Germline V gives CDR1 SNHLY, CDR2 FYNNEI. V lost 6 bases, J lost 5 bases, and 12 bases stayed unmatched. T lymphocytes (CD4+ and CD8+) were sorted from PBMCs. Sequencing used CD8+ T cells sorted from blood. The chain links TRBV2 to TRBJ2-5, with TRBD2 identical over 7 bases. The TCR sequence derives from a human donor in good health. CDR3: CASSLGTSAMETQYF. CDR3 bases: TGTGCCAGCAGCTTAGGAACTAGCGCAATGGAGACCCAGTACTTC.